The 27 T cell receptor beta chains below were found in one sample sequenced in a study of human T cells and chemical hapten exposure. TCRdb reprocessed the RACE reads with MiXCR, giving one entry per CDR3 protein. The sample lists roughly 36,000 distinct CDR3 sequences; 9% to 12% were seen once. Time point described: pre-sensitization, week 0. The sample's treatment: therapeutic diphenylcyclopropenone sensitization with weekly scalp DPC. The starting material, unfractionated whole blood, was used for total RNA extraction. This sample comprised whole blood, obtained in connection with sensitization to the hapten diphenylcyclopropenone (DPC). Every receptor here comes from a middle-aged man with alopecia areata. Some clones in this sample may be carry-over from other donors' samples.

This clonotype was counted ten times or more. The chain couples TRBV7-2 to TRBJ2-1; possible D gene TRBD2, 6 bases. The germline V gene encodes CDR1 SGHTA and CDR2 FQGNSA. The CDR3 spans 14 residues. Trimming took off 7 bases at V and 6 bases at J, with 16 bases between the two ends. In DNA form, the CDR3 reads TGTGCCAGCACCACTAGCCCCTCTACCAATGAGCAGTTCTTC. Translated, it gives CASTTSPSTNEQFF. The complete variable domain, with remaining parts taken from reference TRBV7-2 and TRBJ2-1, reads GAGVSQSPSNKVTEKGKDVELRCDPISGHTALYWYRQSLGQGLEFLIYFQGNSAPDKSGLPSDRFSAERTGGSVSTLTIQRTQQEDSAVYLCASTTSPSTNEQFFGPGTRLTVL.

Many counts were recorded for this clonotype. V gene TRBV18 combines with J gene TRBJ2-3; 7 positions agree with TRBD1. The CDR3 sequence is 15 residues long. CDR1 is KGHSH, CDR2 LQKENI, per germline. Trimming cost V 4 bases and J 2 bases; bases outside gene matches: 6. CDR3 loop: CASSRLTGNTDTQYF. CDR3 sequence (DNA): TGTGCCAGCTCACGATTGACAGGGAACACAGATACGCAGTATTTT.

This clonotype was seen only a few times. This chain joins TRBV10-2 and TRBJ2-5; D not resolved. The CDR3 loop spans 12 amino acids. From germline, CDR1 is WSHSY and CDR2 SAAADI. V was shortened by 10 bases and J by 3 bases, with 12 bases between the two germline ends. This chain's CDR3 is CATQDTKETQYF. In DNA, the CDR3 is TGCGCCACCCAAGACACTAAAGAGACCCAGTACTTC.

The CDR3 loop is CASRRTTTGGIVNQPQHF. The CDR3 DNA reads as TGTGCCAGCAGACGGACAACCACAGGGGGCATTGTCAATCAGCCCCAGCATTTT. This chain joins TRBV27 and TRBJ1-5, with 9 bases lining up with TRBD1. The V gene end was trimmed by 6 bases and the J gene end by 3 bases; junction bases not matched to a gene: 15. The germline V gene has CDR1 MNHEY and CDR2 SMNVEV (reference sequence). The CDR3 loop spans 18 amino acids.

This clonotype showed up just a few times. The genes are TRBV6-5 and TRBJ2-1; the D is unclear. The germline V gene has CDR1 MNHEY and CDR2 SVGAGI. V was trimmed by 0 bases and J by 9 bases, leaving 6 bases between them. This CDR3 has 12 amino acids. The CDR3 DNA sequence: TGTGCCAGCAGTTACTCTTTCGGTGAGCAGTTCTTC. It specifies CASSYSFGEQFF.

This clonotype was detected only a few times. This chain connects TRBV11-2 to TRBJ2-5; TRBD1 might be the D (6 bases). V dropped 5 bases and J dropped 5 bases, with 9 bases sitting between them. CDR1 is SGHAT and CDR2 is FQNNGV in the germline V gene. The CDR3 totals 12 residues. CDR3 nucleotides: TGTGCCAGCAGCCCAGGGGACGAGACCCAGTACTTC. It is translated as CASSPGDETQYF.

This clonotype was detected a few times. The chain has TRBV28 and TRBJ2-1; 9 bases agree with TRBD2. The CDR3 is made up of 16 amino acids. V shed 4 bases and J 4 bases; nucleotides not matched to a gene: 8. Germline V gene sequence: CDR1 MDHEN, CDR2 SYDVKM. The CDR3: CASSSLAGVFYNEQFF. The CDR3 coding sequence is TGTGCCAGCAGTTCATTAGCGGGAGTCTTTTACAATGAGCAGTTCTTC. The full variable domain, in which reference TRBV28 and TRBJ2-1 provide the parts outside the CDR3, is DVKVTQSSRYLVKRTGEKVFLECVQDMDHENMFWYRQDPGLGLRLIYFSYDVKMKEKGDIPEGYSVSREKKERFSLILESASTNQTSMYLCASSSLAGVFYNEQFFGPGTRLTVL.

This clonotype was counted ten times or more. J is TRBJ2-1 and V is TRBV29-1; maybe TRBD2 (5 bases). Looked up from germline, CDR1 is SQVTM and CDR2 is ANQGSEA. The CDR3 has 12 amino acids. V was shortened by 8 bases and J by 7 bases, with 15 bases between the two germline ends. CDR3 protein: CSLGVAGNEQFF. CDR3 coding DNA: TGCAGCCTCGGGGTCGCCGGGAATGAGCAGTTCTTC.

This clonotype turned up a few times. J is TRBJ2-4 and V is TRBV27, with 9 bases that match TRBD1. Per germline, CDR1 MNHEY and CDR2 SMNVEV (reference sequence). The V and J ends lost 0 bases and 1 base, in that order; junction bases with no gene match: 10. The CDR3 has 19 amino acids. The CDR3 DNA reads TGTGCCAGCAGTTTATCCCCCGGACAGGGGCGGGGGGCCAAAAACATTCAGTACTTC. It translates to CASSLSPGQGRGAKNIQYF.

The chain has TRBV29-1 and TRBJ1-1; possible D gene TRBD1, 5 bases. The V end lost 6 bases, the J end lost 0 bases, and 14 bases lay between the germline ends. The CDR3 sequence is 14 residues long. The germline CDR1 and CDR2 sequences are SQVTM and ANQGSEA. The CDR3 bases are TGCAGCGTATCCACCGGGACGGTGAACACTGAAGCTTTCTTT. Protein sequence: CSVSTGTVNTEAFF.

The genes are TRBV19 and TRBJ2-7; the D gene is possibly TRBD1 (6 bases). The CDR3 is 14 amino acids. Trimming removed 4 bases from V and 1 base from J, with 11 bases in between. Germline CDR1 is LNHDA and CDR2 is SQIVND (reference sequence). As DNA, the CDR3 is TGTGCCAGTAGTAAGGACAGCCTATCCTACGAGCAGTACTTC. Amino acid sequence: CASSKDSLSYEQYF.

This clonotype was detected a few times. J is TRBJ2-5 and V is TRBV2; 8 bases map to TRBD2. J gave up 9 bases and V 6 bases, and 3 bases lay outside the gene matches. This CDR3 region has 11 residues. Looked up from germline, CDR1 is SNHLY and CDR2 is FYNNEI. CDR3 DNA sequence: TGTGCCAGCAGATTAGCGGGACCCCAGTACTTC. Residues: CASRLAGPQYF.

This clonotype was seen at least ten times. This chain links TRBV12-3 or TRBV12-4 with TRBJ2-2, with TRBD2 matching over 9 bases. Trimming at V came to 1 base and at J to 7 bases, leaving 13 bases not matched to a gene. The CDR3 runs 18 residues. Here the CDR3 reads CASSLGGSGRIYGGELFF. CDR3 nucleotide sequence: TGTGCCAGCAGTTTAGGGGGTAGCGGGAGAATTTATGGCGGGGAGCTGTTTTTT.

The chain carries TRBV7-7 and TRBJ2-1; TRBD1 agrees at 10 bases. V dropped 1 base and J dropped 5; count of bases not matched to a gene: 2. CDR3 size: 15 residues. CDR1 is SSHAT, CDR2 FNYEAQ, per germline (reference sequence). The CDR3 coding sequence is TGTGCCAGCAGCTTAGAGACAGGGGGCCACAATGAGCAGTTCTTC. It specifies CASSLETGGHNEQFF.

This chain links TRBV6-5 with TRBJ2-1, with a weak D call TRBD2 (5 bases). With 6 bases removed from V and 0 bases from J, the gap between germline ends came to 12 bases. This CDR3 spans 15 amino acids. From germline, CDR1 is MNHEY and CDR2 SVGAGI. DNA of the CDR3: TGTGCCAGCAGACCCCGGGGTACCTCCTACAATGAGCAGTTCTTC. The encoded protein is CASRPRGTSYNEQFF.

In its sample, this clonotype was seen many times. V usage is TRBV10-3 and J usage is TRBJ1-4, with 7 nucleotides matching TRBD1. Trimming removed 2 bases from V and 5 bases from J; junction bases left unmatched: 8. There are 16 residues in the CDR3. Per germline, CDR1 ENHRY and CDR2 SYGVKD. CDR3 in DNA: TGTGCCATCAGTGAGCCCACCGGGACAGCGAATGAAAAACTGTTTTTT. Translating gives CAISEPTGTANEKLFF.

A few counts support this clonotype. Germline is not matched at one junction end, which may reflect a read error. The rearrangement joins TRBV6-2 or TRBV6-3 to TRBJ1-1; a possible D gene is TRBD1 (6 bases). Per germline, CDR1 MNHEY and CDR2 SVGEGT. This CDR3 region has 14 residues. The CDR3 DNA reads as TGTGCCAGCAGTAACTCCGGGACATCCACTGAAGCTTTCTTT. Translating it yields CASSNSGTSTEAFF.

This clonotype has at least ten counts. The chain links TRBV7-8 to TRBJ1-4; 7 nucleotides match TRBD1. The junction had 3 bases not matched to a gene; V was cut back by 5 bases and J by 0 bases. CDR3 length equals 15 residues. Germline CDR1 and CDR2: SGHVS and FQNEAQ. The CDR3 here is CASSGTAATNEKLFF. Here the CDR3 DNA reads TGTGCCAGCAGCGGGACAGCTGCAACTAATGAAAAACTGTTTTTT.

This clonotype was seen many times. The V and J genes are TRBV5-1 and TRBJ2-7; D remains ambiguous. The V end was cut by 5 bases, the J end by 3 bases, with 12 bases between. CDR3 length: 13 residues. Germline CDR1 and CDR2: SGHRS and YFSETQ. The CDR3 DNA reads TGCGCCAGCAGTACTGACGGCAACTACGAGCAGTACTTC. Encoded protein: CASSTDGNYEQYF.

This clonotype was found a few times. This chain connects TRBV10-2 to TRBJ2-7; TRBD2 aligns across 7 bases. The CDR3 sequence is 14 residues long. The germline V gene encodes CDR1 WSHSY and CDR2 SAAADI. With 9 bases clipped from V and 2 bases from J, the junction kept 10 bases outside the gene matches. DNA for the CDR3: TGCGCCAGTTATTCCGGGACTATGGCCTACGAGCAGTACTTC. It codes for CASYSGTMAYEQYF.

The rearrangement joins TRBV29-1 to TRBJ2-1; D possibly corresponds to TRBD2 (6 bases). The ends were cut back, 1 base at V and 15 bases at J, with 16 bases in the middle. The CDR3 covers 12 residues. Germline V CDR1 and CDR2: SQVTM, ANQGSEA. The CDR3 region has the DNA TGCAGCGTTGAAGCGGGAGACGCCCTGGTGTTCTTC. Its protein product is CSVEAGDALVFF.

A few counts support this clonotype. The genes are TRBV29-1 and TRBJ1-2; D remains unclear. Germline V gives CDR1 SQVTM, CDR2 ANQGSEA. The CDR3 runs to 11 residues. V gave up 0 bases and J gave up 2 bases, with 1 base separating them. Here the CDR3 reads CSVEENYGYTF. As DNA, the CDR3 is TGCAGCGTTGAAGAGAACTATGGCTACACCTTC.

In this sample, this clonotype turned up many times. The V call is TRBV7-2, the J call TRBJ2-3; possibly TRBD1 or TRBD2 for D (5 bases each). Germline CDR1 is SGHTA and CDR2 is FQGNSA. With 0 bases removed from V and 1 base from J, the gap between germline ends came to 11 bases. CDR3 length equals 16 residues. The CDR3 nucleotides are TGTGCCAGCAGCTTAGCGCGAGGGGCCGGCACAGATACGCAGTATTTT. Translation: CASSLARGAGTDTQYF.

V usage is TRBV28 and J usage is TRBJ2-7; 10 bases map to TRBD1. After removal of 7 bases from V and 5 bases from J, the junction contained 5 bases not matched to a gene. The CDR3 is 13 amino acids. Germline values: CDR1 MDHEN, CDR2 SYDVKM. Here the CDR3 reads CASNSDRGHEQYF. CDR3 nucleotides: TGTGCCAGCAACTCCGACAGGGGGCACGAGCAGTACTTC.

This clonotype was observed many times. V is TRBV18 and J is TRBJ1-6; D is ambiguous. Between the trimmed V and J ends, which lost 0 bases and 8 bases, there was a span of 14 bases. The CDR3 runs 16 residues. CDR1 is KGHSH and CDR2 is LQKENI in the germline V gene. The CDR3 DNA follows: TGTGCCAGCTCACCACCCGACCTCCCTGGATATTCACCCCTCCACTTT. Translated: CASSPPDLPGYSPLHF.

This clonotype was picked up a small number of times. The gene calls are TRBV28 and TRBJ2-7; D possibly matches TRBD1 or TRBD2 (6 bases each). The CDR3 spans 14 residues. CDR1 and CDR2 from the germline V gene are MDHEN and SYDVKM. The V end was cut by 6 bases, the J end by 3 bases, with 15 bases between. DNA of the CDR3: TGTGCCAGCAGCGATGGGGGGCTATACTACGAGCAGTACTTC. Translated: CASSDGGLYYEQYF. The whole variable domain, filled in from reference TRBV28 and TRBJ2-7, reads DVKVTQSSRYLVKRTGEKVFLECVQDMDHENMFWYRQDPGLGLRLIYFSYDVKMKEKGDIPEGYSVSREKKERFSLILESASTNQTSMYLCASSDGGLYYEQYFGPGTRLTVT.

This clonotype occurred many times. The chain is built from TRBV6-5 and TRBJ2-1; D possibly corresponds to TRBD2 (6 bases). V was cut by 6 bases and J by 0 bases, with 15 bases left in between. Germline V gene sequence: CDR1 MNHEY, CDR2 SVGAGI. CDR3 length: 16 residues. The CDR3 spells CASRSPSAPSYNEQFF. The CDR3 DNA sequence: TGTGCCAGCAGGTCCCCTAGCGCCCCCTCCTACAATGAGCAGTTCTTC.